This T cell receptor (beta chain) was sequenced during a study of metastatic and nonmetastatic thyroid tumors. Across the study: Both malignant and benign thyroid patients supplied peripheral blood and tumor or nodule tissue samples, across which the repertoires of these patients were then compared. Overall study findings and caveats: For both blood and tumor, malignant thyroid tumors reportedly showed significantly higher TCR beta diversity than benign nodules did.

Every patient was untreated before thyroid surgery. The CDR3 is 13 residues long. The V and J ends lost 1 base and 1 base respectively, with 2 bases between them. Authors' processing steps: For papillary thyroid cancer, a distant-metastasis classifier was constructed from CDR3 differences observed across clinicopathological groups. TCRdb re-clonotyped the PCR reads via MiXCR. The V and J calls were not made by the authors but by TCRdb's processing. The sample has roughly 24,000 clones; around 20% are singletons. In its sample, this clone was seen many times. The antigen remains unidentified. The gene calls are TRBV12-3 or TRBV12-4 and TRBJ1-5; no definite D call. What was sequenced was blood. The origin of this receptor is a male donor with papillary thyroid cancer or a benign thyroid nodule (not recorded which). Some clones in this sample may be carry-over from other donors' samples. CDR3 bases: TGTGCCAGCAGTTTAGAGAGCAATCAGCCCCAGCATTTT. Translation: CASSLESNQPQHF.